This T cell receptor (beta chain) was recovered during a study of blood T cell repertoires in COVID-19. At the level of the study: COVID-19 samples, acute and convalescent, were from the United States, Italy and Spain.

V gave up 2 bases and J gave up 0 bases, with 11 bases separating them. The CDR3 is made up of 16 amino acids. Germline values: CDR1 LNHDA, CDR2 SQIVND (reference sequence). Method: immunoSEQ multiplex PCR; TCRdb's copy keeps in-frame clones and lacks some. The sample shows a few hundred thousand clones, roughly 89% of them seen only once. Sequencing used PBMCs or T cells enriched from blood (not recorded which). The receptor's source is a woman between 35 and 50 years old who had recovered from COVID-19. The chain couples TRBV19 to TRBJ2-1; possible D gene TRBD2, 6 bases. In DNA, the CDR3 is TGTGCCAGTAGTATATGGAGCGGGTCCTCCTACAATGAGCAGTTCTTC. This codes for CASSIWSGSSYNEQFF.